This TCR beta chain was identified in a study of T cell changes during pregnancy in multiple sclerosis. The CDR3 runs to 15 residues. Germline V gene sequence: CDR1 SGDLS, CDR2 YYNGEE. V was cut by 3 bases and J by 3 bases, with 16 bases left in between. Libraries were prepared by immunoSEQ multiplex PCR; TCRdb keeps only in-frame clonotypes and omits some of them. Of approximately 100,000 clones listed, 75% to 95% were seen once; the top ten hold about 3.1%. The receptor comes from a female donor with multiple sclerosis, enrolled in a pregnancy study. V and J are TRBV9 and TRBJ2-7, with D tentatively TRBD1 (6 bases). The sample here was peripheral blood, taken in the second trimester of pregnancy. The CDR3 loop reads CASSATTGPDYEQYF. The CDR3, as DNA: TGTGCCAGCAGCGCGACGACAGGACCCGACTACGAGCAGTACTTC.